This T cell receptor (beta chain) was profiled in a study of Ad26.COV2.S vaccination and SARS-CoV-2 variants. Germline V CDR1 and CDR2: SGHTA, FQGTGA. The CDR3 length is 14 residues. Trimming took off 0 bases at V and 9 bases at J, with 9 bases between the two ends. Treatment meaning: over 15 received Ad26.COV2.S at low or high dose, single or two shots; roughly five received placebo; per-sample allocation not given. Sampling was performed 63 days after the first vaccine or placebo injection. An adult of 18-55 years in Boston served as donor. The table came from immunoSEQ multiplex PCR; TCRdb's copy has only in-frame clones and leaves some out. The sample lists a few hundred thousand clones; around four fifths were seen once.

Sequenced material: peripheral blood, taken in a trial of Ad26.COV2.S vaccine versus placebo. This chain joins TRBV7-3 and TRBJ1-6; D not resolved. The source is a person aged 18-65 years who received the Ad26.COV2.S COVID-19 vaccine or a placebo. For the CDR3, the DNA is TGTGCCAGCAGCTTAACTTCGGGCGGTTCACCCCTCCACTTT. Its translation is CASSLTSGGSPLHF.